A selection of T cell receptor beta chains follows, all from one sample in a study of T cells in Graves' hyperthyroidism and ophthalmopathy. One entry per CDR3 protein results from TCRdb running MiXCR on the multiplex PCR reads. The sample records about 700,000 distinct CDR3 sequences, just under 45% being singletons. Sequencing was done on a sample of peripheral blood or thyroid tissue (not recorded which). The receptor source for this set is an adult man with Graves' disease, either hyperthyroidism or ophthalmopathy (not recorded which). Each CDR3 is given with its conserved first and last residue. A D gene is named only where the DNA matches it firmly. Clone size is shown for a subset of rows, as once, few, many or a class of expanded clone.

length,D,V,size,J,CDR3,DNA
10,NA,TRBV2,many,TRBJ2-5,CASSLGQWYF,TGTGCCAGCAGTTTGGGGCAGTGGTACTTC
16,NA,TRBV7-6,many,TRBJ1-2,CASSLELAGEGYGYTF,TGTGCCAGCAGCTTAGAGTTGGCGGGTGAGGGCTATGGCTACACCTTC
14,NA,TRBV7-2,many,TRBJ2-7,CASSSLPGIYEQYF,TGTGCCAGCAGCTCTCTCCCAGGGATCTACGAGCAGTACTTC
16,TRBD2,TRBV20-1,once,TRBJ2-2,CSARESSGRNTGELFF,TGCAGTGCTAGAGAATCTAGCGGGAGAAACACCGGGGAGCTGTTTTTT
12,NA,TRBV6-5,few,TRBJ2-7,CAVGRSSYEQYF,TGTGCCGTGGGGAGGAGCTCCTACGAGCAGTACTTC
14,TRBD1,TRBV7-6,NA,TRBJ1-3,CASSHGTGGYTIYF,TGTGCCAGCAGTCATGGGACAGGGGGTTACACCATATATTTT
13,NA,TRBV20-1,NA,TRBJ1-1,CSARETGNTEAFF,TGCAGTGCTAGAGAGACAGGGAACACTGAAGCTTTCTTT
13,NA,TRBV12-3/TRBV12-4,many,TRBJ2-7,CASSSGGPYEQYF,TGTGCCAGCAGCTCAGGGGGGCCCTACGAGCAGTACTTC
13,NA,TRBV2,NA,TRBJ1-2,CASSVPGVNGYTF,TGTGCCAGCAGTGTACCGGGAGTGAATGGCTACACCTTC
18,NA,TRBV7-8,NA,TRBJ2-6,CASSQEGGLISGANVLTF,TGTGCCAGCAGCCAAGAGGGGGGGCTAATATCTGGGGCCAACGTCCTGACTTTC
14,TRBD1,TRBV7-9,NA,TRBJ1-2,CAIVTGQGFDGYTF,TGTGCCATCGTGACGGGACAGGGTTTCGATGGCTACACCTTC